One sample yielded the 29 T cell receptor beta chains listed below, sequenced in a study of blood T cell repertoires in COVID-19. TCRdb's copy holds only in-frame clones and misses some; the assay was immunoSEQ multiplex PCR. The sample yields approximately 250,000 clones, approximately 88% seen once. Specimen: PBMCs or T cells enriched from blood (not recorded which). These receptors were taken from a woman aged 40 to 50 with acute COVID-19.

The V call is TRBV5-6, the J call TRBJ2-7, with 11 bases aligning to TRBD1. The J segment lost 2 bases and the V segment lost 0 bases, leaving 13 bases of the junction unmatched. The CDR3 extends over 19 amino acids. Germline CDR1 is SGHDT and CDR2 is YYEEEE. CDR3 DNA sequence: TGTGCCAGCAGCTTGGCCTTCTTAAGGACAGGGGGCCCAACCTACGAGCAGTACGTC. Its protein is CASSLAFLRTGGPTYEQYV.

The rearrangement uses TRBV27 and TRBJ1-3, with a weak D call TRBD1 (6 bases). The CDR3 spans 15 residues. Germline V gene sequence: CDR1 MNHEY, CDR2 SMNVEV (reference sequence). Trimming removed 5 bases at V and 0 bases at J, with 11 bases between. CDR3 nucleotide sequence: TGTGCCAGCAGTCTCGACAGGAACTCTGGAAACACCATATATTTT. This encodes CASSLDRNSGNTIYF.

The rearrangement uses TRBV9 and TRBJ1-6; D call uncertain. Germline V gene lookup returns CDR1 SGDLS and CDR2 YYNGEE. V lost 2 bases to trimming and J lost 5 bases, with 11 bases between them. This CDR3 comprises 15 residues. The CDR3 sequence is CASSVSFINNSPLHF. CDR3 DNA sequence: TGTGCCAGCAGCGTGAGTTTTATCAATAATTCACCCCTCCACTTT.

The chain links TRBV5-1 to TRBJ2-7, with 14 bases fitting TRBD2. V was clipped by 0 bases and J by 0 bases; unmatched bases: 8. This CDR3 contains 19 residues. Germline CDR1 is SGHRS and CDR2 is YFSETQ. Here the CDR3 DNA reads TGCGCCAGCAGCTTGGCGGCGGGACTAGCGGGAGTCGGCTCCTACGAGCAGTACTTC. Its protein is CASSLAAGLAGVGSYEQYF.

The genes are TRBV28 and TRBJ2-1; 7 bases align to TRBD2. Per the germline V gene, CDR1 is MDHEN and CDR2 is SYDVKM. The CDR3 length is 15 residues. The V and J ends lost 6 bases and 6 bases, in that order; junction bases with no gene match: 11. The CDR3 protein is CASSPSGGSRNEQFF. In DNA, the CDR3 is TGTGCCAGCAGCCCCTCGGGCGGGAGCCGCAATGAGCAGTTCTTC.

The rearrangement joins TRBV10-3 to TRBJ1-2, with 9 nucleotides matching TRBD1. Germline assignment: CDR1 ENHRY and CDR2 SYGVKD. This CDR3 spans 13 amino acids. V was pared by 2 bases and J by 10 bases, with 5 bases of the junction left unmatched. The CDR3 protein is CAISEGRTGDYTF. In DNA, the CDR3 is TGTGCCATCAGTGAGGGGCGGACAGGGGACTACACCTTC.

CDR3 region: CASSVVQSNEKLFF. DNA for the CDR3: TGTGCCAGCAGCGTGGTGCAGTCTAATGAAAAACTGTTTTTT. The chain uses TRBV11-3 and TRBJ1-4; D is uncertain. The CDR3 consists of 14 residues. V lost 5 bases and J lost 3, with 10 bases in between. The germline V gene encodes CDR1 SGHNT and CDR2 YENEEA.

The V and J genes are TRBV5-8 and TRBJ1-4; D call uncertain. Per germline, CDR1 SGHTS and CDR2 YDEGEE. Trimming stripped 1 base from V and 7 bases from J, with 17 bases between. The CDR3 contains 16 residues. The CDR3 DNA reads TGTGCCAGCAGCTTGAAAATCCGGGTCCGCGGTGAAAAACTGTTTTTT. It translates to CASSLKIRVRGEKLFF.

V and J are TRBV27 and TRBJ1-4; weak D call: TRBD1 (6 bases). The CDR3 runs to 15 residues. Trimming removed 8 bases at V and 3 bases at J, with 16 bases between. The germline V gene encodes CDR1 MNHEY and CDR2 SMNVEV (reference sequence). The CDR3 loop reads CASGLSGAANEKLFF. DNA of the CDR3: TGTGCCAGCGGACTCTCAGGGGCGGCTAATGAAAAACTGTTTTTT.

The chain joins TRBV27 to TRBJ2-7, with 9 bases identical to TRBD1. Germline V lookup: CDR1 MNHEY, CDR2 SMNVEV (reference sequence). The CDR3 length is 15 residues. V gave up 4 bases and J gave up 3 bases; unmatched junction bases: 7. DNA of the CDR3: TGTGCCAGCAGTTCACACCGGGACAGGGTCTACGAGCAGTACTTC. Translating it yields CASSSHRDRVYEQYF.

In its sample, this clone was seen once. The chain couples TRBV18 to TRBJ1-5; 8 positions match TRBD1. There are 15 residues in the CDR3. CDR1 is KGHSH and CDR2 is LQKENI in the germline V gene. With 2 bases clipped from V and 2 bases from J, the junction kept 2 bases outside the gene matches. CDR3 residues: CASSPETGGNQPQHF. The CDR3 nucleotides read TGTGCCAGCTCACCAGAGACAGGGGGCAATCAGCCCCAGCATTTT. The whole variable domain, filled in from reference TRBV18 and TRBJ1-5, reads NAGVMQNPRHLVRRRGQEARLRCSPMKGHSHVYWYRQLPEEGLKFMVYLQKENIIDESGMPKERFSAEFPKEGPSILRIQQVVRGDSAAYFCASSPETGGNQPQHFGDGTRLSIL.

The genes are TRBV10-3 and TRBJ2-3, with 7 bases matching TRBD2. Germline V gene lookup returns CDR1 ENHRY and CDR2 SYGVKD. V gave up 7 bases and J gave up 2 bases; unmatched junction bases: 6. The CDR3 length is 14 residues. The CDR3 DNA sequence: TGTGCCATCAATCAGGGAGGGCCCACAGATACGCAGTATTTT. This codes for CAINQGGPTDTQYF.

The chain combines TRBV7-2 with TRBJ2-7; 9 nucleotides align to TRBD2. V shed 4 bases, J shed 4 bases, and the junction held 11 bases outside the gene matches. The CDR3 contains 16 residues. Germline V lookup: CDR1 SGHTA, CDR2 FQGNSA. CDR3: CASSSQGLAGVYEQYF. The CDR3 region has the DNA TGTGCCAGCAGCTCCCAGGGCTTAGCGGGAGTGTACGAGCAGTACTTC.

The genes are TRBV28 and TRBJ1-2; D is unresolved. The CDR3 runs 14 residues. V dropped 7 bases and J dropped 2 bases, with 14 bases sitting between them. Per the germline V gene, CDR1 is MDHEN and CDR2 is SYDVKM. The CDR3 nucleotides read TGTGCCAGCATCTCCTACGAGCGAAACTATGGCTACACCTTC. This gives the protein CASISYERNYGYTF.

Concerning this clone itself: This sample also contains other DNA sequences that code for the same CDR3. The chain joins TRBV3-1 (or the pseudogene TRBV3-2) to TRBJ2-5; TRBD1 might be the D (8 bases). The ends were cut back, 2 bases at V and 3 bases at J, with 13 bases in the middle. The germline CDR1 and CDR2 sequences are LGHDT and YNNKEL (reference sequence). The CDR3 has 15 amino acids. This CDR3 reads CASSQPTGGEETQYF. CDR3 nucleotides: TGTGCCAGCAGCCAACCTACAGGGGGGGAAGAGACCCAGTACTTC.

The V and J genes are TRBV19 and TRBJ2-5; tentatively, D is TRBD2 (6 bases). The V gene lost 4 bases and the J gene lost 5 bases, with 17 bases spanning the gap. The CDR3 length is 15 residues. Looked up from germline, CDR1 is LNHDA and CDR2 is SQIVND (reference sequence). The CDR3, as DNA: TGTGCCAGTAGTAAAAGTCGACTAGTTGCGGAGACCCAGTACTTC. It encodes CASSKSRLVAETQYF.

The rearrangement joins TRBV10-3 to TRBJ1-1; D is uncertain. Germline V lookup: CDR1 ENHRY, CDR2 SYGVKD. The CDR3 loop spans 14 amino acids. The V end lost 7 bases, the J end lost 4 bases, and 16 bases lay between the germline ends. CDR3 nucleotides: TGTGCCATCAAAGGTGAGGCGGGCGCCACTGAAGCTTTCTTT. This codes for CAIKGEAGATEAFF.

This chain links TRBV12-3 or TRBV12-4 with TRBJ1-2; D may be TRBD1 (5 bases). This CDR3 region has 13 residues. V lost 3 bases and J 3 bases, leaving 8 bases between the germline ends. CDR3 in amino acids: CASSFRRDYGYTF. The CDR3, as DNA: TGTGCCAGCAGTTTCCGCAGGGACTATGGCTACACCTTC.

The V and J genes are TRBV11-3 and TRBJ1-2; D is undetermined. The CDR3 extends over 13 amino acids. CDR1 is SGHNT and CDR2 is YENEEA in the germline V gene. Trimming took off 1 base at V and 4 bases at J, with 7 bases between the two ends. The CDR3 reads CASSLGRSYGYTF. In nucleotides, the CDR3 is TGTGCCAGCAGCTTAGGACGGAGCTATGGCTACACCTTC.

The V and J genes are TRBV11-2 and TRBJ2-3; TRBD1 matches at 9 bases. The germline V gene encodes CDR1 SGHAT and CDR2 FQNNGV. The CDR3 is 15 amino acids. Trimming at V came to 4 bases and at J to 4 bases, leaving 6 bases not matched to a gene. The CDR3 nucleotides are TGTGCCAGCAGCTCAATGGACAGGGGATCAGATACGCAGTATTTT. This gives the protein CASSSMDRGSDTQYF.

The rearrangement links TRBV4-1 to TRBJ1-2; 9 bases match TRBD1. V lost 3 bases and J lost 6; bases outside the gene matches: 14. Germline lookup yields CDR1 MGHRA and CDR2 YSYEKL. The CDR3 is 17 residues long. CDR3 in DNA: TGCGCCAGCAGCCAGGTGACGGGACAGGGAAGCCGAAATGGCTACACCTTC. This codes for CASSQVTGQGSRNGYTF.

In this sample, this clone turned up once. The rearrangement uses TRBV20-1 and TRBJ1-1, with a weak D call TRBD1 (5 bases). V gave up 1 base and J gave up 12 bases, with 12 bases separating them. CDR1 DFQATT and CDR2 SNEGSKA come from the germline V gene (reference sequence). The CDR3 spans 11 residues. The CDR3 nucleotides are TGCAGTGCTAGAGGAGACAGAGGAACTTTCTTT. Amino acid sequence: CSARGDRGTFF.

This clone was seen only a few times. The chain links TRBV5-4 to TRBJ1-2, with TRBD1 identical over 10 bases. The V gene's germline CDR1 is SGHNT and CDR2 YYREEE (reference sequence). V was clipped by 3 bases and J by 2 bases; unmatched bases: 4. This CDR3 is 15 amino acids long. The CDR3 DNA is TGTGCCAGCAGCTCGCCGGGACAGGGGAACTATGGCTACACCTTC. Its protein is CASSSPGQGNYGYTF. Full variable domain (missing parts from reference TRBV5-4 and TRBJ1-2): ETGVTQSPTHLIKTRGQQVTLRCSSQSGHNTVSWYQQALGQGPQFIFQYYREEENGRGNFPPRFSGLQFPNYSSELNVNALELDDSALYLCASSSPGQGNYGYTFGSGTRLTVV.

This clone was found a few times. The chain combines TRBV3-1 (or the pseudogene TRBV3-2) with TRBJ1-2; D not resolved. Germline CDR1 LGHDT, CDR2 YNNKEL (reference sequence). The CDR3 consists of 12 residues. V was shortened by 5 bases and J by 4 bases, with 8 bases between the two germline ends. Here the CDR3 DNA reads TGTGCCAGCAGCACTCGTTCCTATGGCTACACCTTC. Translated, it gives CASSTRSYGYTF.

The chain carries TRBV6-5 and TRBJ2-3; 7 bases map to TRBD1. The CDR3 is 15 amino acids. Trimming took 6 bases from V and 6 from J; bases not matched to a gene: 12. The germline V gene encodes CDR1 MNHEY and CDR2 SVGAGI. The CDR3 DNA reads TGTGCCAGCAGACGACAGGGCGGTTTAATGGATACGCAGTATTTT. As protein: CASRRQGGLMDTQYF.

The V and J genes are TRBV30 and TRBJ1-1; weak D call: TRBD1 (5 bases). V was shortened by 3 bases and J by 8 bases, with 16 bases between the two germline ends. Germline V gene sequence: CDR1 GTSNPN, CDR2 SVGIG (reference sequence). The CDR3 runs 13 residues. CDR3 amino acids: CAWRRPSTEEAFF. CDR3 DNA sequence: TGTGCCTGGAGGCGTCCCTCGACAGAAGAAGCTTTCTTT. Full variable domain (rest looked up from reference TRBV30 and TRBJ1-1): SQTIHQWPATLVQPVGSPLSLECTVEGTSNPNLYWYRQAAGRGLQLLFYSVGIGQISSEVPQNLSASRPQDRQFILSSKKLLLSDSGFYLCAWRRPSTEEAFFGQGTRLTVV.

This clone was found a few times. The genes are TRBV7-2 and TRBJ1-1, with a weak D call TRBD1 (5 bases). V shed 7 bases and J shed 1 base, with 10 bases lying between them. The CDR3 runs 13 residues. Germline values: CDR1 SGHTA, CDR2 FQGNSA. The CDR3 reads CASTRTQNTEAFF. The CDR3 DNA reads as TGTGCCAGCACCCGGACACAGAACACTGAAGCTTTCTTT.

This clone was recorded once. V is TRBV2 and J is TRBJ2-2, with D possibly being TRBD2 (6 bases). The V end was cut by 7 bases, the J end by 3 bases, with 6 bases between. Looked up from germline, CDR1 is SNHLY and CDR2 is FYNNEI. This CDR3 has 12 amino acids. The CDR3 here is CASTGDTGELFF. The CDR3 DNA sequence: TGTGCCAGCACGGGGGACACCGGGGAGCTGTTTTTT.

J is TRBJ2-2 and V is TRBV9; 8 positions match TRBD2. The CDR3 spans 17 residues. J gave up 6 bases and V 0 bases, and 10 bases lay outside the gene matches. Germline values: CDR1 SGDLS, CDR2 YYNGEE. The CDR3 protein is CASSVASWLAGAGELFF. CDR3 DNA sequence: TGTGCCAGCAGCGTAGCTTCTTGGCTAGCGGGTGCCGGGGAGCTGTTTTTT. The complete variable domain, with remaining parts taken from reference TRBV9 and TRBJ2-2, reads DSGVTQTPKHLITATGQRVTLRCSPRSGDLSVYWYQQSLDQGLQFLIQYYNGEERAKGNILERFSAQQFPDLHSELNLSSLELGDSALYFCASSVASWLAGAGELFFGEGSRLTVL.